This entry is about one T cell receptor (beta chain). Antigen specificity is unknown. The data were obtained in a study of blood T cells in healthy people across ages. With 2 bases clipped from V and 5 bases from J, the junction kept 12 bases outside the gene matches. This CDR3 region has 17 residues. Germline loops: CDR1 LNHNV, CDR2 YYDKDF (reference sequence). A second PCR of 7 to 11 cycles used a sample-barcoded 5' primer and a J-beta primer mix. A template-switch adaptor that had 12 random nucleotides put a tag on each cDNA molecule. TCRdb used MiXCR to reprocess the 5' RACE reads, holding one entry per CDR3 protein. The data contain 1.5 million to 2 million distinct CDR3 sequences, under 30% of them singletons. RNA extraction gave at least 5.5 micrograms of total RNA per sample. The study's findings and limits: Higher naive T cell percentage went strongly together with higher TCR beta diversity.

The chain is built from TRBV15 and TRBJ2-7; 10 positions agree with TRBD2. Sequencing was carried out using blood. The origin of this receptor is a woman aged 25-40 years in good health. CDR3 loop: CATSRQIGTSAKHEQYF. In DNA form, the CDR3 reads TGTGCCACCAGCAGACAGATCGGGACTAGCGCTAAACACGAGCAGTACTTC.